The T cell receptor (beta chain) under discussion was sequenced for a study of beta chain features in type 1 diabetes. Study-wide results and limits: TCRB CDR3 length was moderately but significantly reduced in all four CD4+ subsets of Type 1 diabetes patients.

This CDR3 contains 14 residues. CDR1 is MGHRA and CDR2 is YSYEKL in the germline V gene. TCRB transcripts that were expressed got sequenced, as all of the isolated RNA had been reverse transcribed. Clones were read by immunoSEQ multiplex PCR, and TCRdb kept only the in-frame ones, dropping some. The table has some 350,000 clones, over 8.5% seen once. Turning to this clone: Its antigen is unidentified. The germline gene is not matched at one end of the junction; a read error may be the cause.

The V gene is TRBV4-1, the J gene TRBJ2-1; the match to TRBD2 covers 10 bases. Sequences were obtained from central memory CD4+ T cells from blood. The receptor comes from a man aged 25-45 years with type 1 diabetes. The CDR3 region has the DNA TGTGCCAGCAGTCCTAGCGGGAGTGCCGATGAGCAGTTCTTC. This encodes CASSPSGSADEQFF.